Below, 21 T cell receptor beta chains from the same sample are listed, as sequenced in a study of blood T cell repertoires in COVID-19. Sequenced by immunoSEQ multiplex PCR; TCRdb stores in-frame clones only, minus some. The sample shows 120,000 to 150,000 clones, around 81% of them seen only once. Sequencing was performed on PBMCs or T cells enriched from blood (not recorded which). These receptors came from a woman between 40 and 50 years old who had recovered from COVID-19.

This chain uses TRBV6-1 with TRBJ2-5; D might be TRBD2 (5 bases). Looked up from germline, CDR1 is MNHNS and CDR2 is SASEGT. This CDR3 has 14 amino acids. Trimming left V 2 bases short and J 2 bases short, with 9 bases between. The CDR3 DNA is TGTGCCAGCAGTGAAACTAGGAGACAAGAGACCCAGTACTTC. Its translation: CASSETRRQETQYF.

V usage is TRBV4-1 and J usage is TRBJ2-3, with D possibly TRBD2 on 6 matching bases. Deletions cut 4 bases from V and 0 bases from J, with 11 bases between. CDR3 length: 15 amino acids. Germline-derived CDR1 and CDR2 are MGHRA and YSYEKL. As DNA, the CDR3 is TGCGCCAGCAGCCCATTGAGCGGGAGCACAGATACGCAGTATTTT. Translating it yields CASSPLSGSTDTQYF.

The chain is built from TRBV9 and TRBJ2-2; TRBD2 might be the D (6 bases). The CDR3 spans 18 residues. With 0 bases removed from V and 6 bases from J, the gap between germline ends came to 21 bases. Germline V CDR1 and CDR2: SGDLS, YYNGEE. The CDR3 DNA reads TGTGCCAGCAGCGTAGGTAGCGGTGATGGTCTAAAGGCCGGGGAGCTGTTTTTT. This gives the protein CASSVGSGDGLKAGELFF.

DNA for the CDR3: TGTGCCAGCAGCTACGGTAGCAATCAGCCCCAGCATTTT. This encodes CASSYGSNQPQHF. The chain has TRBV5-6 and TRBJ1-5; D unclear. With 3 bases removed from V and 0 bases from J, the gap between germline ends came to 4 bases. There are 13 residues in the CDR3. CDR1 and CDR2 from the germline V gene are SGHDT and YYEEEE.

The count of this clone is one. V and J are TRBV5-1 and TRBJ2-3, with a weak D call TRBD1 (5 bases). CDR1 and CDR2 (germline): SGHRS, YFSETQ. V lost 3 bases and J 1 base, leaving 9 bases between the germline ends. The CDR3 extends over 14 amino acids. In DNA form, the CDR3 reads TGCGCCAGCAGCTCCAGACAGCGCACAGATACGCAGTATTTT. Protein: CASSSRQRTDTQYF.

V is TRBV4-2 and J is TRBJ2-3, with D perhaps TRBD2 (6 bases). Germline CDR1 and CDR2: LGHNA and YNFKEQ. The length of the CDR3 is 14 residues. V shed 4 bases and J shed 3 bases, with 11 bases lying between them. CDR3 region: CASSPPGETDTQYF. The CDR3 coding sequence is TGTGCCAGCAGCCCGCCGGGGGAGACAGATACGCAGTATTTT.

Only one count was recorded for this clone. The rearrangement links TRBV5-1 to TRBJ1-2, with a weak D call TRBD1 (6 bases). Trimming took off 6 bases at V and 1 base at J, with 13 bases between the two ends. This CDR3 is built from 14 residues. Germline V gene lookup returns CDR1 SGHRS and CDR2 YFSETQ. The CDR3 region has the DNA TGCGCCAGCACCTCCGGACAGATTAACTATGGCTACACCTTC. It is translated as CASTSGQINYGYTF.

This clone was observed a few times. CDR3 sequence reads: CASSSRDRASYEQYF. In DNA, the CDR3 is TGTGCCAGCAGCAGCCGGGACAGGGCCTCCTACGAGCAGTACTTC. The V gene is TRBV3-1 (or the pseudogene TRBV3-2), the J gene TRBJ2-7, with TRBD1 matching over 9 bases. After removal of 5 bases from V and 0 bases from J, the junction contained 5 bases not matched to a gene. The CDR3 length is 15 residues. CDR1 LGHDT and CDR2 YNNKEL come from the germline V gene (reference sequence).

In this sample, this clone turned up a few times. The chain is built from TRBV30 and TRBJ1-1; the D is unclear. Germline V gene lookup returns CDR1 GTSNPN and CDR2 SVGIG (reference sequence). V shed 3 bases and J shed 3 bases, with 11 bases lying between them. CDR3 length: 13 amino acids. The CDR3 DNA reads as TGTGCCTGGAGCCCCGACGGAGACACTGAAGCTTTCTTT. This encodes CAWSPDGDTEAFF. Combining the CDR3 with reference TRBV30 and TRBJ1-1 gives the whole variable domain SQTIHQWPATLVQPVGSPLSLECTVEGTSNPNLYWYRQAAGRGLQLLFYSVGIGQISSEVPQNLSASRPQDRQFILSSKKLLLSDSGFYLCAWSPDGDTEAFFGQGTRLTVV.

The chain recombines TRBV27 with TRBJ1-1; no clear D gene. Germline values: CDR1 MNHEY, CDR2 SMNVEV (reference sequence). The CDR3 covers 12 residues. With 4 bases removed from V and 5 bases from J, the gap between germline ends came to 8 bases. The CDR3 coding sequence is TGTGCCAGCAGTTCGGGTGGGACTGAAGCTTTCTTT. Translation gives CASSSGGTEAFF.

This clone was counted a few times. This sequence joins TRBV3-1 (or the pseudogene TRBV3-2) and TRBJ1-1; TRBD1 might be the D (6 bases). The CDR3 consists of 15 residues. Germline lookup yields CDR1 LGHDT and CDR2 YNNKEL (reference sequence). Trimming took off 1 base at V and 6 bases at J, with 15 bases between the two ends. CDR3 sequence: CASSQAPGGAAEAFF. DNA for the CDR3: TGTGCCAGCAGCCAAGCCCCTGGGGGCGCGGCTGAAGCTTTCTTT.

The V and J genes are TRBV12-3 or TRBV12-4 and TRBJ1-6; no firm D call. Trimming removed 3 bases at V and 8 bases at J, with 5 bases between. The CDR3 is 12 residues long. The CDR3 DNA is TGTGCCAGCAGTTTTCAGGATTCACCCCTCCACTTT. This codes for CASSFQDSPLHF.

The table lists this clone with a count of one. The V and J genes are TRBV30 and TRBJ1-1; D might be TRBD1 (6 bases). Trimming removed 5 bases at V and 4 bases at J, with 20 bases between. Germline CDR1 GTSNPN, CDR2 SVGIG (reference sequence). The CDR3 is 15 amino acids. The CDR3 nucleotides are TGTGCCTGGTCTCCTAAGCCTACAGGGAGCACTGAAGCTTTCTTT. The encoded protein is CAWSPKPTGSTEAFF.

The chain recombines TRBV18 with TRBJ2-7; D call uncertain. The CDR3 covers 14 residues. Germline lookup yields CDR1 KGHSH and CDR2 LQKENI. V lost 2 bases to trimming and J lost 0 bases, with 8 bases between them. The CDR3, as DNA: TGTGCCAGCTCACCATTGCACAGCTCCTACGAGCAGTACTTC. This sequence encodes CASSPLHSSYEQYF.

This clone was counted a single time. The chain links TRBV10-1 to TRBJ2-7; 12 bases map to TRBD2. J gave up 0 bases and V 7 bases, and 1 base lay outside the gene matches. Germline V gene sequence: CDR1 WNHNN, CDR2 SYGVQD (reference sequence). The CDR3 sequence is 14 residues long. CDR3 nucleotide sequence: TGCGCCAGCACGACTAGCGGGGGCTCCTACGAGCAGTACTTC. Translated, it gives CASTTSGGSYEQYF.

This clone was recorded a few times. V usage is TRBV6-5 and J usage is TRBJ2-3; tentatively, D is TRBD1 (5 bases). CDR1 and CDR2 from the germline V gene are MNHEY and SVGAGI. Trimming cost V 8 bases and J 5 bases, with 14 bases left between them. The CDR3 length is 13 residues. The CDR3 nucleotides are TGTGCCAGCTCCCCAGGGCAGCAAGATACGCAGTATTTT. Its translation is CASSPGQQDTQYF.

The genes are TRBV24-1 and TRBJ2-7; TRBD2 might be the D (6 bases). V lost 3 bases, J lost 7 bases, and 15 bases lay in between. Germline V gene data show CDR1 as KGHDR and CDR2 as SFDVKD. The CDR3 has 14 residues. As DNA, the CDR3 is TGTGCCACCAGTGATGGAGGGACGGGCGGGGAGCAGTACTTC. Protein sequence: CATSDGGTGGEQYF.

J is TRBJ2-5 and V is TRBV2; 13 nucleotides agree with TRBD2. Per germline, CDR1 SNHLY and CDR2 FYNNEI. The junction had 8 bases not matched to a gene; V was cut back by 6 bases and J by 1 base. CDR3 length: 17 amino acids. CDR3 region: CASSGLAGARSQETQYF. The CDR3 region has the DNA TGTGCCAGCAGCGGACTAGCGGGAGCCCGGTCCCAAGAGACCCAGTACTTC.

The chain joins TRBV7-9 to TRBJ2-7, with no clear D. V lost 1 base, J lost 2 bases, and 12 bases lay in between. The CDR3 is made up of 15 amino acids. CDR1 is SEHNR, CDR2 FQNEAQ, per germline (reference sequence). CDR3 loop: CASSLDGRPTYEQYF. In DNA, the CDR3 is TGTGCCAGCAGCTTAGATGGCAGGCCAACCTACGAGCAGTACTTC.

This chain uses TRBV27 with TRBJ2-7; 9 bases align to TRBD1. Losses at the gene ends were 2 bases for V and 4 bases for J; bases not matched to a gene: 6. Germline V CDR1 and CDR2: MNHEY, SMNVEV (reference sequence). The CDR3 is made up of 15 amino acids. CDR3 protein: CASSLVGQGLYEQYF. In DNA form, the CDR3 reads TGTGCCAGCAGTTTAGTGGGACAGGGTCTTTACGAGCAGTACTTC.

This chain joins TRBV4-1 and TRBJ1-1, with no clear D. This CDR3 contains 13 residues. Germline loops: CDR1 MGHRA, CDR2 YSYEKL. The germline V and J ends were trimmed by 4 bases and 4 bases, with 10 bases remaining between them. CDR3 loop: CASSRTGVTEAFF. The DNA of the CDR3 is TGCGCCAGCAGCCGTACCGGGGTCACTGAAGCTTTCTTT.